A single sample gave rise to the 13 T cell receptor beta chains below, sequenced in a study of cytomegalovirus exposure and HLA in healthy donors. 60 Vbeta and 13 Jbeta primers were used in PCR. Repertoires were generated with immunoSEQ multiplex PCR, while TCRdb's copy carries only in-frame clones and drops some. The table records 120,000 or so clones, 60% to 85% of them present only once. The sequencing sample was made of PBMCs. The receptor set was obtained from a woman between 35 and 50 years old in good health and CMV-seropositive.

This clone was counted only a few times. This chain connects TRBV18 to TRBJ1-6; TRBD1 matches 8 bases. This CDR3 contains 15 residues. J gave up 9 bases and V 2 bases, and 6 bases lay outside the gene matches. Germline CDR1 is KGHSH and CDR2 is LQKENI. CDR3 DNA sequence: TGTGCCAGCTCACCAGACGGACAGGGTGGTTCACCCCTCCACTTT. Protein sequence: CASSPDGQGGSPLHF. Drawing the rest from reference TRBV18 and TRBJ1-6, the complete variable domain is NAGVMQNPRHLVRRRGQEARLRCSPMKGHSHVYWYRQLPEEGLKFMVYLQKENIIDESGMPKERFSAEFPKEGPSILRIQQVVRGDSAAYFCASSPDGQGGSPLHFGNGTRLTVT.

CDR3 loop: CASSLAPSGVHNEQFF. The CDR3 region has the DNA TGTGCCAGCAGCTTAGCCCCTAGCGGGGTACACAATGAGCAGTTCTTC. The J gene is TRBJ2-1, the V gene TRBV7-9; 9 nucleotides match TRBD2. Germline V gene data show CDR1 as SEHNR and CDR2 as FQNEAQ (reference sequence). The CDR3 is made up of 16 amino acids. J lost 5 bases, V lost 0 bases, and 5 bases had no gene match. Full variable domain (rest looked up from reference TRBV7-9 and TRBJ2-1): DTGVSQNPRHKITKRGQNVTFRCDPISEHNRLYWYRQTLGQGPEFLTYFQNEAQLEKSRLLSDRFSAERPKGSFSTLEIQRTEQGDSAMYLCASSLAPSGVHNEQFFGPGTRLTVL.

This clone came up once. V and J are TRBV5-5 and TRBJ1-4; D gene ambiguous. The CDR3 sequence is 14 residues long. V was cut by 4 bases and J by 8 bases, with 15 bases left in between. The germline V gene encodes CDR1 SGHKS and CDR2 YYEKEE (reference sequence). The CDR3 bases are TGTGCCAGCAGCGCCCGGGTGGGAGGCGAAAAACTGTTTTTT. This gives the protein CASSARVGGEKLFF.

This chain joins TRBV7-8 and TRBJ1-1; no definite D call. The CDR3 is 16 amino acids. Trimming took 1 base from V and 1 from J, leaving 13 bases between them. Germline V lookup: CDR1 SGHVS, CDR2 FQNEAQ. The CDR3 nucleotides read TGTGCCAGCAGCTTAGTCGGTGGTGGCGGGAACACTGAAGCTTTCTTT. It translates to CASSLVGGGGNTEAFF.

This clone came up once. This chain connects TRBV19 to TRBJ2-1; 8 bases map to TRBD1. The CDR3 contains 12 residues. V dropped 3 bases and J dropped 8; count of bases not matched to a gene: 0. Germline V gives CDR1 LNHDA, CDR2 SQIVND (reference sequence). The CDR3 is CASSMTGDEQFF. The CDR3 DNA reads TGTGCCAGTAGTATGACAGGGGATGAGCAGTTCTTC.

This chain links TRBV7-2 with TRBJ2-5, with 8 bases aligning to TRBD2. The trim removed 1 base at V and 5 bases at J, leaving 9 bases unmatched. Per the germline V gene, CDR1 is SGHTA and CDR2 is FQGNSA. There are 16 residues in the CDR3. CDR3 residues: CASSLDKREIVETQYF. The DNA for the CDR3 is TGTGCCAGCAGCTTAGATAAGCGGGAGATTGTGGAGACCCAGTACTTC.

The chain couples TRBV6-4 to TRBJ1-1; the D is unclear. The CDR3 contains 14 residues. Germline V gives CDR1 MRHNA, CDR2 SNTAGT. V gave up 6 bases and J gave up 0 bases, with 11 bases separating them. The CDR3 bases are TGTGCCAGCAGGAGGTCAGCAATGAACACTGAAGCTTTCTTT. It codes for CASRRSAMNTEAFF.

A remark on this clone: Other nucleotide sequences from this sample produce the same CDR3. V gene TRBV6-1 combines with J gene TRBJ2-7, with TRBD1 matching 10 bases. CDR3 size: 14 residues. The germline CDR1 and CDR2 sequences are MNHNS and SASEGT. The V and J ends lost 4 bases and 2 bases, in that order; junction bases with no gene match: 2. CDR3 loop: CASSGQGAAYEQYF. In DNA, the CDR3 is TGTGCCAGCAGTGGACAGGGGGCTGCCTACGAGCAGTACTTC.

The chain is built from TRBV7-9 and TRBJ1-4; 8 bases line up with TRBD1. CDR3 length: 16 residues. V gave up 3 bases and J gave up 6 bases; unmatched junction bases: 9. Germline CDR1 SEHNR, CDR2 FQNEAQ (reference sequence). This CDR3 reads CASSFPTDRGDEKLFF. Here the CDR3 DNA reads TGTGCCAGCAGCTTCCCCACTGACAGGGGAGATGAAAAACTGTTTTTT.

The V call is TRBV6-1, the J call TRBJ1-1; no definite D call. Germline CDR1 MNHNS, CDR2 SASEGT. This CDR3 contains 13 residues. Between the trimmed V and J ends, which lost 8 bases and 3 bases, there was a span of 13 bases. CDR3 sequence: CASLRVWDTEAFF. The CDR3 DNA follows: TGTGCCAGCCTCCGGGTTTGGGACACTGAAGCTTTCTTT.

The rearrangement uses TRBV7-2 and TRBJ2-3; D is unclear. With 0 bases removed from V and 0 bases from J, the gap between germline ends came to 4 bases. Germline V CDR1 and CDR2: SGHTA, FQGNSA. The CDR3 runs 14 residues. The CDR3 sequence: CASSLAASTDTQYF. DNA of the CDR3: TGTGCCAGCAGCTTAGCGGCTAGCACAGATACGCAGTATTTT.

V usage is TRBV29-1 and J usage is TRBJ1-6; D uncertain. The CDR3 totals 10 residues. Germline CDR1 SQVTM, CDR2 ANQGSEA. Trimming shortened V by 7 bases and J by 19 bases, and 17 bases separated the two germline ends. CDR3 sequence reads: CSAVSGYSHF. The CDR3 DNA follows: TGCAGCGCCGTATCCGGGTATTCTCACTTT.

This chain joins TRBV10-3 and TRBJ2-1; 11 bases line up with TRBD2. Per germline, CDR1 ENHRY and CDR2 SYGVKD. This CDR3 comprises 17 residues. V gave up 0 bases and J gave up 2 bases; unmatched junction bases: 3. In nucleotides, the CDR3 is TGTGCCATCAGTGAGTCCGATAGCGGGAGGGCCTACAATGAGCAGTTCTTC. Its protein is CAISESDSGRAYNEQFF.